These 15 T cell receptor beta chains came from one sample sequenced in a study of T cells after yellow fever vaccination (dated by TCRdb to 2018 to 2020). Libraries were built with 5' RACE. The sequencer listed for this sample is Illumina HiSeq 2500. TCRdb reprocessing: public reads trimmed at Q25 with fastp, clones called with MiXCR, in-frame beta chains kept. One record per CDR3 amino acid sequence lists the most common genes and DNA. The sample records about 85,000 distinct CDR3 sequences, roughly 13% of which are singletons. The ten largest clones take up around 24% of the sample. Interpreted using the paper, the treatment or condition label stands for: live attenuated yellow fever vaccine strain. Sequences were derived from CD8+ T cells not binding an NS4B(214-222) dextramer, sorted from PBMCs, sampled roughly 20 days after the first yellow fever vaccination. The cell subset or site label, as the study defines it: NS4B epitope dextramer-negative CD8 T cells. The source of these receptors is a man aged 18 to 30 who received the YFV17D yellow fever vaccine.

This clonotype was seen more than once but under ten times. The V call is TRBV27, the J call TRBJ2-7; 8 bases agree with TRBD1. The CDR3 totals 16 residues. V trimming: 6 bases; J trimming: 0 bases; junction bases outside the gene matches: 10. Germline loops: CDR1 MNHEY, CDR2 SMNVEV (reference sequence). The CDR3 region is CASSKNGQGASYEQYF. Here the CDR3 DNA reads TGTGCCAGCAGCAAGAACGGGCAGGGGGCCTCCTACGAGCAGTACTTC.

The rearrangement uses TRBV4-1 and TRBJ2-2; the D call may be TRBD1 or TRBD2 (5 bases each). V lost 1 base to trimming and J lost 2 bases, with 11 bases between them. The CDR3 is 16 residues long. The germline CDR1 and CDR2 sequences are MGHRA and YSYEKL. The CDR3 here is CASSQVGASNTGELFF. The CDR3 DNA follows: TGCGCCAGCAGCCAAGTCGGGGCCTCTAACACCGGGGAGCTGTTTTTT.

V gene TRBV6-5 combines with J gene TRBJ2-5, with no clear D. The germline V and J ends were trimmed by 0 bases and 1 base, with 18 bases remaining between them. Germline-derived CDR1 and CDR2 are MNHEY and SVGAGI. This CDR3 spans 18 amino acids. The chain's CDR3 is CASSYSNTNREGQETQYF. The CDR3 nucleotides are TGTGCCAGCAGTTACTCTAACACCAACCGTGAAGGCCAAGAGACCCAGTACTTC.

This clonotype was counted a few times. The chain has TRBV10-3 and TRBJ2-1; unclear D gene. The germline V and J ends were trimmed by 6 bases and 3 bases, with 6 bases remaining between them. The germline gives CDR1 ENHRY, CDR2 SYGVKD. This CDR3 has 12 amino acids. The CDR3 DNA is TGTGCCATCAGAGACGGCTACAATGAGCAGTTCTTC. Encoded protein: CAIRDGYNEQFF.

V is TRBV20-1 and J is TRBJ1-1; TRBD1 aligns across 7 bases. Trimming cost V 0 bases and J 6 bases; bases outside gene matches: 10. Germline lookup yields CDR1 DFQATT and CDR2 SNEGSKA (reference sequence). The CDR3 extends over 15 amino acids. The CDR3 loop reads CSARDRSRGTAEAFF. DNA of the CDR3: TGCAGTGCTAGAGATCGATCTAGGGGGACAGCTGAAGCTTTCTTT.

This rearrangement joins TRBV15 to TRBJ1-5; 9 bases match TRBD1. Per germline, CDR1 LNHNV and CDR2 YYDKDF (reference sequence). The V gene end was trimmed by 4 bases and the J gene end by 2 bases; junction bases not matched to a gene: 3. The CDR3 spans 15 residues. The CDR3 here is CATSMTGGGNQPQHF. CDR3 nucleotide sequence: TGTGCCACCAGCATGACAGGGGGGGGCAATCAGCCCCAGCATTTT.

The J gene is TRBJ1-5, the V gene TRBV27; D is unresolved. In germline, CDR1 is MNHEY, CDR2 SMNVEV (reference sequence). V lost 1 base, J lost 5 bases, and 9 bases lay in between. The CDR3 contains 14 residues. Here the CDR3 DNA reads TGTGCCAGCAGTTTATTTCGGGGTCATCAGCCCCAGCATTTT. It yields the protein CASSLFRGHQPQHF.

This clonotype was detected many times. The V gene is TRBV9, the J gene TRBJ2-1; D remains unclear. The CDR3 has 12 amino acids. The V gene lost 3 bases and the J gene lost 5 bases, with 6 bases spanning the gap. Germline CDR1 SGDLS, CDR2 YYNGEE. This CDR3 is CASSEGHNEQFF. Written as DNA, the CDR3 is TGTGCCAGCAGCGAGGGCCACAATGAGCAGTTCTTC.

CDR3 bases: TGTGCCAGCAGACGACTGGGGGTCTACGAGCAGTACTTC. It specifies CASRRLGVYEQYF. This rearrangement joins TRBV6-6 to TRBJ2-7; D could derive from TRBD1 or TRBD2 (5 bases each). The CDR3 totals 13 residues. The ends were cut back, 6 bases at V and 3 bases at J, with 12 bases in the middle. Germline V lookup: CDR1 MNHNY, CDR2 SVGAGI (reference sequence).

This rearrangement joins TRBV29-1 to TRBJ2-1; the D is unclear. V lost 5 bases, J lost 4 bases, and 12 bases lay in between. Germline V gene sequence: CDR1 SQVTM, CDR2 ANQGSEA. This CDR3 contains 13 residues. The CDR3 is CSVSNSVYNEQFF. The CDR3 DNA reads TGCAGCGTTTCAAACTCGGTTTACAATGAGCAGTTCTTC.

CDR3 nucleotide sequence: TGTGCCACCAGTGATTTGCTTTCGGGCGGGGAGCTGTTTTTT. The encoded protein is CATSDLLSGGELFF. The V call is TRBV24-1, the J call TRBJ2-2; D gene ambiguous. V dropped 0 bases and J dropped 7 bases, with 8 bases sitting between them. CDR1 and CDR2 (germline): KGHDR, SFDVKD. The CDR3 spans 14 residues.

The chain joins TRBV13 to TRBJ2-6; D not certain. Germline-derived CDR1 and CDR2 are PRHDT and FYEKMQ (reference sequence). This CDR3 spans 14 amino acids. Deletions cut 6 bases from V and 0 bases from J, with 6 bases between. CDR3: CASRGFSGANVLTF. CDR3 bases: TGTGCCAGCAGGGGGTTCTCTGGGGCCAACGTCCTGACTTTC.

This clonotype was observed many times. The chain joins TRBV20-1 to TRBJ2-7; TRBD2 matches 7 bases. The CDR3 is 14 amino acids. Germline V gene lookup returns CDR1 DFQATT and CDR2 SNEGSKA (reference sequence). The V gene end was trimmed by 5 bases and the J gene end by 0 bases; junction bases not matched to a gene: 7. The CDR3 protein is CSARAGDNSYEQYF. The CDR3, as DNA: TGCAGTGCTCGTGCGGGGGATAACTCCTACGAGCAGTACTTC.

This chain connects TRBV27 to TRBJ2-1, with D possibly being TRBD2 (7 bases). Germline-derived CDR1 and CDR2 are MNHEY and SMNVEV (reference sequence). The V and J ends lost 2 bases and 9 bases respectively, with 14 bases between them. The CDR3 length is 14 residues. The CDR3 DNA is TGTGCCAGCAGTTTAGGTGGGGGGGCCGGTGAGCAGTTCTTC. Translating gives CASSLGGGAGEQFF.

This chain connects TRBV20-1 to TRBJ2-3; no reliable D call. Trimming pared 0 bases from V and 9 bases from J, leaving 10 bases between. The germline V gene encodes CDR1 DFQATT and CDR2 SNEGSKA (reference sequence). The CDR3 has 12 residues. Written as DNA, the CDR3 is TGCAGTGCTAGAGATTGGAAGCAAACGCAGTATTTT. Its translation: CSARDWKQTQYF.